Shown below are 11 T cell receptor beta chains from a single sample sequenced in a study of CD8+CD57+ T cells in acquired aplastic anemia. According to the study, genomic DNA was the template for TCR beta VDJ and CDR3 profiling. TCRdb processed the reads anew with MiXCR; each CDR3 protein has one entry. The sample contains roughly 58,000 distinct CDR3 sequences, about 50% of which appear only once. Material for sequencing was sorted CD4+, CD8+, or CD8+CD57+ T cells (not recorded which) from PBMCs. Every receptor here comes from a human donor in good health, serving as a control.

This clonotype was picked up many times. The rearrangement uses TRBV6-1 and TRBJ2-3; 9 bases map to TRBD1. V was pared by 8 bases and J by 5 bases, with 5 bases of the junction left unmatched. Germline-derived CDR1 and CDR2 are MNHNS and SASEGT. The CDR3 totals 13 residues. CDR3 region: CASRDRVLDTQYF. The CDR3 DNA is TGTGCCAGCCGGGACAGGGTTTTAGATACGCAGTATTTT.

This clonotype was found many times. The chain links TRBV20-1 to TRBJ1-1; TRBD1 is a possible D gene (6 bases). Trimming shortened V by 1 base and J by 2 bases, and 8 bases separated the two germline ends. CDR1 is DFQATT and CDR2 is SNEGSKA in the germline V gene (reference sequence). The CDR3 extends over 13 amino acids. The CDR3 here is CSARVQGNTEAFF. The CDR3 bases are TGCAGTGCTAGAGTACAGGGTAACACTGAAGCTTTCTTT.

Judged by abundance, this clonotype is medium-sized. This chain connects TRBV7-2 to TRBJ1-1, with a tentative D call TRBD1 (6 bases). This CDR3 has 13 residues. Trimming removed 2 bases at V and 4 bases at J, with 8 bases between. The germline gives CDR1 SGHTA, CDR2 FQGNSA. CDR3: CASSLRGGTEAFF. CDR3 sequence (DNA): TGTGCCAGCAGCTTAAGGGGGGGCACTGAAGCTTTCTTT. Combining the CDR3 with reference TRBV7-2 and TRBJ1-1 gives the whole variable domain GAGVSQSPSNKVTEKGKDVELRCDPISGHTALYWYRQSLGQGLEFLIYFQGNSAPDKSGLPSDRFSAERTGGSVSTLTIQRTQQEDSAVYLCASSLRGGTEAFFGQGTRLTVV.

By share, this clonotype ranks as medium-sized. J is TRBJ2-7 and V is TRBV10-2; TRBD1 aligns across 10 bases. The germline V gene has CDR1 WSHSY and CDR2 SAAADI. CDR3 length: 13 amino acids. Germline trimming cut 7 bases from V and 6 bases from J; bases unmatched to any gene: 6. Written as DNA, the CDR3 is TGCGCCAGCAAGCAGGACAGGGGGTCCGAGCAGTACTTC. Translating gives CASKQDRGSEQYF.

The chain combines TRBV29-1 with TRBJ1-2, with 9 bases matching TRBD1. Germline-derived CDR1 and CDR2 are SQVTM and ANQGSEA. The CDR3 is made up of 13 amino acids. Trimming took 4 bases from V and 4 from J; bases not matched to a gene: 4. CDR3 bases: TGCAGCGTTGCGACAGGGGGGACCTATGGCTACACCTTC. Translation: CSVATGGTYGYTF.

Points on this clonotype: The junction departs from germline at one end; a sequencing error may be responsible. The chain uses TRBV10-3 and TRBJ2-1; D perhaps matches TRBD1 (5 bases). Per germline, CDR1 ENHRY and CDR2 SYGVKD. The CDR3 has 11 amino acids. The CDR3 reads CAISGAGLKVF. The CDR3 DNA reads TGTGCCATCAGTGGGGCAGGGTTGAAGGTGTTC.

There are many counts of this clonotype. The chain couples TRBV19 to TRBJ1-1, with 7 nucleotides matching TRBD1. CDR1 and CDR2 (germline): LNHDA, SQIVND (reference sequence). This CDR3 has 17 amino acids. J lost 5 bases, V lost 0 bases, and 12 bases had no gene match. In DNA form, the CDR3 reads TGTGCCAGTAGTATAGAAGGGGGCACAGGGGTGGTGACTGAAGCTTTCTTT. Amino acid sequence: CASSIEGGTGVVTEAFF.

The genes are TRBV15 and TRBJ1-1; D unclear. This CDR3 is 13 amino acids long. The V end was cut by 3 bases, the J end by 11 bases, with 16 bases between. Germline CDR1 is LNHNV and CDR2 is YYDKDF (reference sequence). CDR3 nucleotide sequence: TGTGCCACCAGCAGTGGGAGTTGGAGGACGGCTTTCTTT. As protein: CATSSGSWRTAFF.

For the CDR3, the DNA is TGTGCCAGCAGTGAATACGTTGGGGGGCTTCGAGACACTGAAGCTTTCTTT. Encoded protein: CASSEYVGGLRDTEAFF. This chain links TRBV25-1 with TRBJ1-1; weak D call: TRBD1 (6 bases). Trimming removed 0 bases at V and 3 bases at J, with 17 bases between. CDR3 length: 17 residues. CDR1 MGHDK and CDR2 SYGVNS come from the germline V gene.

The chain uses TRBV29-1 and TRBJ2-7; 9 nucleotides match TRBD2. The CDR3 loop spans 13 amino acids. J lost 3 bases, V lost 5 bases, and 5 bases had no gene match. The germline gives CDR1 SQVTM, CDR2 ANQGSEA. In DNA, the CDR3 is TGCAGCGTTCTGACAGCGGGAGGCTACGAGCAGTACTTC. Translation: CSVLTAGGYEQYF.

The chain is built from TRBV2 and TRBJ2-6, with D hard to call. The germline V gene encodes CDR1 SNHLY and CDR2 FYNNEI. The CDR3 covers 14 residues. Trimming took off 4 bases at V and 1 base at J, with 5 bases between the two ends. The CDR3 loop reads CASSGVSGANVLTF. CDR3 bases: TGTGCCAGCAGTGGGGTGTCTGGGGCCAACGTCCTGACTTTC.